This record concerns one T cell receptor (beta chain) sequence. The assay was immunoSEQ multiplex PCR, and TCRdb's table has in-frame clones only and misses some. The table lists under 110,000 clones, 85% to 95% of them singletons. The data are from a study of T cell changes during pregnancy in multiple sclerosis. The clonotype originates from a female donor with multiple sclerosis, enrolled in a pregnancy study. The sample consisted of peripheral blood, taken after pregnancy.

CDR3 sequence reads: CASKAGLNQPQHF. CDR3 bases: TGTGCCAGTAAAGCAGGGCTCAATCAGCCCCAGCATTTT. V usage is TRBV19 and J usage is TRBJ1-5, with D possibly being TRBD1 (5 bases). This CDR3 comprises 13 residues. Trimming pared 7 bases from V and 3 bases from J, leaving 10 bases between. The germline CDR1 and CDR2 sequences are LNHDA and SQIVND (reference sequence).